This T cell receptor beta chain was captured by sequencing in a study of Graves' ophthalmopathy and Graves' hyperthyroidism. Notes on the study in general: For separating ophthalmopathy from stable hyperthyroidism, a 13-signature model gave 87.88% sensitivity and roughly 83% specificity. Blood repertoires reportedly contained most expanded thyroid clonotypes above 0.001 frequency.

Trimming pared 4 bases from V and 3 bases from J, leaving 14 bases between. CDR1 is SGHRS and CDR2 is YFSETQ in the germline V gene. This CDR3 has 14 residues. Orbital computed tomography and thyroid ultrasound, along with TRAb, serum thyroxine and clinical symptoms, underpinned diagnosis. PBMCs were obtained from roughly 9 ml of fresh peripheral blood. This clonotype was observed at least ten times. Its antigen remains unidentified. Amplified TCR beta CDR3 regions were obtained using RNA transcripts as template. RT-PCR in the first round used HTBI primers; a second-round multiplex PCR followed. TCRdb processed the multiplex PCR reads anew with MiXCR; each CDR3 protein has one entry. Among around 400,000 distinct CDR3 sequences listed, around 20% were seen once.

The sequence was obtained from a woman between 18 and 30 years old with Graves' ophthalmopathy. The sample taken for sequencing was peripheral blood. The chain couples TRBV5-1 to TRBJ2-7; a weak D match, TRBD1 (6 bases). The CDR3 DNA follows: TGCGCCAGCAGCGTCGGGCAGGGGATCTACGAGCAGTACTTC. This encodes CASSVGQGIYEQYF.